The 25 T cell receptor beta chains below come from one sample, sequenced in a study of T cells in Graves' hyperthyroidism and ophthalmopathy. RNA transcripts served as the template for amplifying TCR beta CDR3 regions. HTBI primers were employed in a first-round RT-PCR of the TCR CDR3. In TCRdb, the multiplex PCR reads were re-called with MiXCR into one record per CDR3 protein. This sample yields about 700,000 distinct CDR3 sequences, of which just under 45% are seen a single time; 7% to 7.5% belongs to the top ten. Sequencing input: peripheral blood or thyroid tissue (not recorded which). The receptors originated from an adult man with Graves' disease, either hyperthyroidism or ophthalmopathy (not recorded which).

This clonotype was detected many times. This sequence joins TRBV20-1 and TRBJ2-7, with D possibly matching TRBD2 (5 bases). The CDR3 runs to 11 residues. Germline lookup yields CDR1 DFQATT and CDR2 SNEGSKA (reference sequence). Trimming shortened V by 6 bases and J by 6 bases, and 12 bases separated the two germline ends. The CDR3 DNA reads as TGCAGTGCCGCTAGCCCCCTCGAGCAGTACTTC. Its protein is CSAASPLEQYF.

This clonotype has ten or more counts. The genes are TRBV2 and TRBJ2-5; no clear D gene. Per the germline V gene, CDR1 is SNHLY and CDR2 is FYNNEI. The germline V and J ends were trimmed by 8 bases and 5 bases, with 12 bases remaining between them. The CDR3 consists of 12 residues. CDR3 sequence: CASAAGRETQYF. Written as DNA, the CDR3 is TGTGCCAGCGCAGCAGGCCGGGAGACCCAGTACTTC.

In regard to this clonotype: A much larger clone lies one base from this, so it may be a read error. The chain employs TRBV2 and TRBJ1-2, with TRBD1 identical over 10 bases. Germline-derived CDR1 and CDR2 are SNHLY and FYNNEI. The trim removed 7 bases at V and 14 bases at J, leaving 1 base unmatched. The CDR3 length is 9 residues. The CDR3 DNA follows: TGTGCCAGCAAGGGACAGGGGACCTTC. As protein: CASKGQGTF.

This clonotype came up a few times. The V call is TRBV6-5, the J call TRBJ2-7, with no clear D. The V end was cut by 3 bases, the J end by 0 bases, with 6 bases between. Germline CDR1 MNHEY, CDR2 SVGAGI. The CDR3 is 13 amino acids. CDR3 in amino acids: CASSYDNSYEQYF. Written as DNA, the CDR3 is TGTGCCAGCAGTTATGACAACTCCTACGAGCAGTACTTC.

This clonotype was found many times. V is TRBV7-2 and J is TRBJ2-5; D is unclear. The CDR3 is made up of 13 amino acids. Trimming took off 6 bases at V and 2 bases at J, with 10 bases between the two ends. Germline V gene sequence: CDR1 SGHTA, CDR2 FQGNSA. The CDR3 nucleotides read TGTGCCAGCAGATTATATGTTCAAGAGACCCAGTACTTC. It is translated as CASRLYVQETQYF.

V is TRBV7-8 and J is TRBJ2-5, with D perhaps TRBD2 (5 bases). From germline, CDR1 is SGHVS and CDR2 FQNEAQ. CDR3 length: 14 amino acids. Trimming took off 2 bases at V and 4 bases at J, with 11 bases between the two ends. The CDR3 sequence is CASSLNGAGETQYF. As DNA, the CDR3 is TGTGCCAGCAGCTTAAATGGCGCGGGAGAGACCCAGTACTTC.

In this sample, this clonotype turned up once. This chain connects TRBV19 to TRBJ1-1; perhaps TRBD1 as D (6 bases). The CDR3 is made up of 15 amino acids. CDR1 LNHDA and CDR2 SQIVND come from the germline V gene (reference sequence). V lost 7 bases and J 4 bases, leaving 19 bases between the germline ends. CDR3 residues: CASKAVGGWGTEAFF. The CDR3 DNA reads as TGTGCCAGTAAAGCCGTCGGGGGCTGGGGCACTGAAGCTTTCTTT.

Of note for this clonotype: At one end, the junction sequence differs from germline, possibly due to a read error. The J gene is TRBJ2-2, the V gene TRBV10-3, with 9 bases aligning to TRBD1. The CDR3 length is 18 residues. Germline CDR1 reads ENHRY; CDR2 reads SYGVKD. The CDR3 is CASSSYRDRASANGELFF. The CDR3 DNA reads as TGTGCCAGCAGTTCCTACCGGGACAGGGCCTCCGCTAACGGGGAGCTGTTTTTT.

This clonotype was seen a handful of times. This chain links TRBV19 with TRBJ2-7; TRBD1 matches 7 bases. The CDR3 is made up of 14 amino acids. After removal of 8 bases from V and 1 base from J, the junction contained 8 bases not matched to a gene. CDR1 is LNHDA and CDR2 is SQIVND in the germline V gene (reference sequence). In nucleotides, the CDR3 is TGTGCCAGTTCACAGGGGTTTACGTCCTACGAGCAGTACTTC. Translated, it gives CASSQGFTSYEQYF.

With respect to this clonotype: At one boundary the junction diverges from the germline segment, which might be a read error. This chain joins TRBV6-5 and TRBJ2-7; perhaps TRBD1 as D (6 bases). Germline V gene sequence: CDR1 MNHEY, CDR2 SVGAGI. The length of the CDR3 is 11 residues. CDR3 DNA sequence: TGTGCCATCAGTTTGACAGGCGAGCAGTACTTC. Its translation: CAISLTGEQYF.

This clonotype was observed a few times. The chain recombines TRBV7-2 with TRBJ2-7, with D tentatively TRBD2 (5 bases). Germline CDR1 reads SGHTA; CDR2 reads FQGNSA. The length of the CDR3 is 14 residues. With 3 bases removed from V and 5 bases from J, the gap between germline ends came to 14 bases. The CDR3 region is CASSFTSLVDEQYF. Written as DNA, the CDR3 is TGTGCCAGCAGCTTTACTAGTCTGGTGGACGAGCAGTACTTC.

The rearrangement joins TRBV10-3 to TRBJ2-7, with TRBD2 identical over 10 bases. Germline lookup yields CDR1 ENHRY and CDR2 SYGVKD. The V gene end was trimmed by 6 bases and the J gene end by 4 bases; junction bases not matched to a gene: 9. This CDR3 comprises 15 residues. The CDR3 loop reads CAISDPSGSSYEQYF. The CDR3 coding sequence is TGTGCCATCAGCGACCCTAGCGGGAGTAGTTACGAGCAGTACTTC.

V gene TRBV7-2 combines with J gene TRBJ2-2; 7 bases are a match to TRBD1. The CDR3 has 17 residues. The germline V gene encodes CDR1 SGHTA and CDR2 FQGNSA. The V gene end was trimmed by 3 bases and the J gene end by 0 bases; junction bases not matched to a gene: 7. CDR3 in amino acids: CASSFYRTGPNTGELFF. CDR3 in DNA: TGTGCCAGCAGCTTCTATAGGACAGGACCGAACACCGGGGAGCTGTTTTTT.

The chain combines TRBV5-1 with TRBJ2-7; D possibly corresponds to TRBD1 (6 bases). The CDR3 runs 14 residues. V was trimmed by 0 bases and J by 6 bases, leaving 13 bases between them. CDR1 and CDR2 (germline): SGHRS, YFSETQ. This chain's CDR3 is CASSLDPGAGEQYF. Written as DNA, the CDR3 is TGCGCCAGCAGCTTGGACCCAGGGGCGGGCGAGCAGTACTTC.

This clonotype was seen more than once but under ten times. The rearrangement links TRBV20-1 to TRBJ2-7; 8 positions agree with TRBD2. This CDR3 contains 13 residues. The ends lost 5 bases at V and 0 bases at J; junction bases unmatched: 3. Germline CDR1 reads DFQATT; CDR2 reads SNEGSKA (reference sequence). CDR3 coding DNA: TGCAGTGCTGTAAGCGGGAGCTCCTACGAGCAGTACTTC. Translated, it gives CSAVSGSSYEQYF.

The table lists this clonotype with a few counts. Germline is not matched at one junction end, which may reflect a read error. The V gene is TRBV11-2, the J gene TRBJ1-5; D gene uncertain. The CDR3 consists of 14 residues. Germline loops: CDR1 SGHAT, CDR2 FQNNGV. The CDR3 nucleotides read TGCGCCAGCAGCCAAGCCGGTACCAATCAGCCCCAGCATTTT. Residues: CASSQAGTNQPQHF. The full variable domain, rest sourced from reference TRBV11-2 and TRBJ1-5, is EAGVAQSPRYKIIEKRQSVAFWCNPISGHATLYWYQQILGQGPKLLIQFQNNGVVDDSQLPKDRFSAERLKGVDSTLKIQPAKLEDSAVYLCASSQAGTNQPQHFGDGTRLSIL.

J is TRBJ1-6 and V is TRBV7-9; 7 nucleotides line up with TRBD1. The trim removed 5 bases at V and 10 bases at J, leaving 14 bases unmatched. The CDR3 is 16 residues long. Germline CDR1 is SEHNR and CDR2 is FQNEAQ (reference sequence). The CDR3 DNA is TGTGCCAGCAGCCCCGCGTCCACAGGGGCTGGATCACCCCTCCACTTT. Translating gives CASSPASTGAGSPLHF.

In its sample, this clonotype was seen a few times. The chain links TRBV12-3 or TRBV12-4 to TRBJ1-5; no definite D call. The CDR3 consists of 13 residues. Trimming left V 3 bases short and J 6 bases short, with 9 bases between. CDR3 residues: CASSFGWGQPQHF. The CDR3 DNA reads TGTGCCAGCAGTTTCGGATGGGGTCAGCCCCAGCATTTT.

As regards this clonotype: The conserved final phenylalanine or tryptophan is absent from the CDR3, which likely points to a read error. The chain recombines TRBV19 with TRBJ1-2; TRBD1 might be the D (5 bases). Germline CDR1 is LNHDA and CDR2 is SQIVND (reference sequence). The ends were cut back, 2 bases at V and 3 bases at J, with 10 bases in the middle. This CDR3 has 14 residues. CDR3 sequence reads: CASSITGADYGYTS. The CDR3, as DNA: TGTGCCAGTAGTATAACAGGAGCCGACTATGGCTACACCTCC.

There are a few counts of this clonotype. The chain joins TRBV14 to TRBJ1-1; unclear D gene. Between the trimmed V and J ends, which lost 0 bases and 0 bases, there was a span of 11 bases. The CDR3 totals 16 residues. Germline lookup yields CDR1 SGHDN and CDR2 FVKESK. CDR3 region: CASSQDFGRVNTEAFF. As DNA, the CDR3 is TGTGCCAGCAGCCAAGATTTCGGCAGAGTGAACACTGAAGCTTTCTTT. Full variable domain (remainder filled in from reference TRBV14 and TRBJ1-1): EAGVTQFPSHSVIEKGQTVTLRCDPISGHDNLYWYRRVMGKEIKFLLHFVKESKQDESGMPNNRFLAERTGGTYSTLKVQPAELEDSGVYFCASSQDFGRVNTEAFFGQGTRLTVV.

The CDR3 here is CASSFRGIRTGEQYF. CDR3 DNA sequence: TGTGCCAGCAGCTTCCGGGGAATACGGACAGGAGAGCAGTACTTC. The rearrangement links TRBV7-8 to TRBJ2-7, with 7 bases aligning to TRBD1. Germline values: CDR1 SGHVS, CDR2 FQNEAQ. V trimming: 3 bases; J trimming: 7 bases; junction bases outside the gene matches: 12. This CDR3 is 15 amino acids long.

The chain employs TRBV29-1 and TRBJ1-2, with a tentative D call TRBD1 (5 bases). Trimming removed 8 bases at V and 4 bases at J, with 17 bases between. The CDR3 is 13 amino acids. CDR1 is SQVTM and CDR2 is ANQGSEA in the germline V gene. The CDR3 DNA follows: TGCAGCATCTCCGCGAGGGGTGGCTATGGCTACACCTTC. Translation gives CSISARGGYGYTF.

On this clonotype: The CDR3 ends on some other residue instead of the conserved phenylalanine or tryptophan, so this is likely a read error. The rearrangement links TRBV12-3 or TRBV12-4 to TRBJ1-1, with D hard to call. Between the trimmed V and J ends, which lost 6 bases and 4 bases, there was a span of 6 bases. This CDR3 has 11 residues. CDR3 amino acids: CASSTGTEAFL. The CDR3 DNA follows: TGTGCCAGCAGCACCGGCACTGAAGCTTTCCTT.

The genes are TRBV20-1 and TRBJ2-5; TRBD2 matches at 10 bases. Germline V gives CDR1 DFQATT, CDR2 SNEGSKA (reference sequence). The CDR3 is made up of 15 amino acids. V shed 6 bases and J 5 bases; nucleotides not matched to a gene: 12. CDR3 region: CSATTSGRAGETQYF. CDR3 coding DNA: TGCAGTGCCACCACCAGCGGGAGGGCCGGGGAGACCCAGTACTTC.

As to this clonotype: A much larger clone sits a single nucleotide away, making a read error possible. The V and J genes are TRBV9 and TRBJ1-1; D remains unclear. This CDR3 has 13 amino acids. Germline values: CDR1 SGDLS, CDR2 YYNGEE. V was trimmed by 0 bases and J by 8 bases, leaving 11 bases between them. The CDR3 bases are TGTGCCAGCAGCGTAGCGGGGTCAGGCGAAGCTTTCTTT. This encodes CASSVAGSGEAFF.